This T cell receptor (beta chain) was retrieved from a study of blood T cell repertoires in COVID-19. Per germline, CDR1 MNHNY and CDR2 SVGAGI (reference sequence). This CDR3 has 18 residues. With V trimmed by 6 bases and J by 7 bases, 19 bases remained unmatched. Assay: immunoSEQ multiplex PCR; the TCRdb copy retains only in-frame clones and omits some. Of about 170,000 clones in the sample, 75% to 90% are singletons; the top ten hold around 4.3%. This clone was detected only once. The chain employs TRBV6-6 and TRBJ2-2, with 8 bases that match TRBD1. Sequencing input: PBMCs or T cells enriched from blood (not recorded which). This TCR was sampled from a woman aged 45-60 years who had recovered from COVID-19. This CDR3 is CASSRRSSGATGGGELFF. CDR3 DNA sequence: TGTGCCAGCAGCCGAAGGAGTAGCGGAGCCACAGGGGGCGGGGAGCTGTTTTTT.